This T cell receptor (beta chain) is from a study of cytomegalovirus exposure and HLA in healthy donors. Per the germline V gene, CDR1 is SEHNR and CDR2 is FQNEAQ (reference sequence). The CDR3 is made up of 16 amino acids. V lost 1 base to trimming and J lost 4 bases, with 13 bases between them. Sequenced by immunoSEQ multiplex PCR; TCRdb stores in-frame clones only, minus some. This sample has some 56,000 clones, with roughly 93% found just once. The J gene is TRBJ1-4, the V gene TRBV7-9; D not certain. The material sequenced was PBMCs. The origin of this receptor is a woman between 18 and 29 years old in good health and CMV-seropositive. The CDR3 sequence is CASSLVRPGSNEKLFF. In DNA, the CDR3 is TGTGCCAGCAGCTTAGTACGCCCAGGTAGTAATGAAAAACTGTTTTTT.